This is a list of T cell receptor beta chains from one sample in a study of graft-versus-host responses after intestinal transplantation. This table comes from immunoSEQ multiplex PCR, and its TCRdb copy is limited to in-frame clones, with some not included. The sample has roughly 10,000 clones, 25% to 35% seen once. Source: alloreactive CD8+ T cells from a mixed lymphocyte reaction culture, taken before intestinal transplant. All receptors derive from a human patient who received an intestinal transplant. CDR3s include the opening cysteine and the closing phenylalanine or tryptophan. The D gene is left open where the match is weak. Expanded clones get a size class; other rows say once, few or many, or leave the size out.

.,few,TRBV9,TRBJ2-7,TGTGCCAGCACCCGGGACGGGAGCTCCTACGAGCAGTACTTC,CASTRDGSSYEQYF
.,few,TRBV6-5,TRBJ1-2,TGTGCCAGCAGTTACTTCCCTCGGGACATCTCGGGCTACACCTTC,CASSYFPRDISGYTF
.,few,TRBV7-9,TRBJ1-6,TGTGCCAGCAGCCCCGGGGGGGATTATTCACCCCTCCACTTT,CASSPGGDYSPLHF
.,medium-sized,TRBV5-1,TRBJ1-1,TGCGCCAGCAGCTTAGAGGGCGCTGAAGCTTTCTTT,CASSLEGAEAFF
TRBD2,.,TRBV5-1,TRBJ2-3,TGCGCCAGCAGCTCCCCGGGACTAGCGTCCACAGATACGCAGTATTTT,CASSSPGLASTDTQYF
TRBD1,.,TRBV5-6,TRBJ1-1,TGTGCCAGCAGCATTGACAGGGGGAACACTGAAGCTTTCTTT,CASSIDRGNTEAFF
.,.,TRBV18,TRBJ1-6,TGTGCCAGCTCACCGAGGCGTGGTTCACCCCTCCACTTT,CASSPRRGSPLHF
TRBD1,few,TRBV11-3,TRBJ2-7,TGTGCCAGCAGCTTAGGCGGGACAGGGCACTACGAGCAGTACTTC,CASSLGGTGHYEQYF
.,medium-sized,TRBV19,TRBJ1-1,TGTGCCAGTAGTACGTCGAGGAACACTGAAGCTTTCTTT,CASSTSRNTEAFF
.,few,TRBV29-1,TRBJ1-2,TGCAGCGCTCAGGGGTTGGGTGGCTACACCTTC,CSAQGLGGYTF
TRBD1,few,TRBV5-4,TRBJ2-7,TGTGCCAGCACGACCGGGACAGGGTCGGGGTACGAGCAGTACTTC,CASTTGTGSGYEQYF
TRBD1,.,TRBV19,TRBJ1-1,TGTGCCAGTACACTGATGACAGGGGGTCAGAACACTGAAGCTTTCTTT,CASTLMTGGQNTEAFF
.,medium-sized,TRBV7-8,TRBJ2-3,TGTGCCAGCAGCTTATTGACAGGACTGGTCACAGATACGCAGTATTTT,CASSLLTGLVTDTQYF
TRBD2,medium-sized,TRBV7-9,TRBJ2-7,TGTGCCAGCAGCCGGGACTACTCTAGGGAGCAGTACTTC,CASSRDYSREQYF
TRBD1,.,TRBV4-1,TRBJ2-7,TGCGCCAGCAGCCAAGCGACAGGGGACGAGCAGTACTTC,CASSQATGDEQYF